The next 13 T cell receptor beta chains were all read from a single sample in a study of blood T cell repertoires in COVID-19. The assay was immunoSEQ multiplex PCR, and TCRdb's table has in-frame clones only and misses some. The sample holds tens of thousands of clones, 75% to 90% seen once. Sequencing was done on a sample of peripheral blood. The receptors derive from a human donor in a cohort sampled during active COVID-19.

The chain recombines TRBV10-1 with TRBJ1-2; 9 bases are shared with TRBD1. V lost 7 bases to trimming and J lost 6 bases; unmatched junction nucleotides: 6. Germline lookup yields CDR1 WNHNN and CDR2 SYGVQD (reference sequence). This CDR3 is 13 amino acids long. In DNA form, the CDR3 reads TGCGCCAGCATTTTAGGGACAGGGAATGGCTACACCTTC. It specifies CASILGTGNGYTF.

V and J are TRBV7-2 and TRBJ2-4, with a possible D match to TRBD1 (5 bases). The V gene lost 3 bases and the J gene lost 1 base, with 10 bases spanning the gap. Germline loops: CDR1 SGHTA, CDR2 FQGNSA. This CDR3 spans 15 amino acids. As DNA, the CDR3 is TGTGCCAGCAGCTTGGAAGGGGCCGCCAAAAACATTCAGTACTTC. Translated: CASSLEGAAKNIQYF. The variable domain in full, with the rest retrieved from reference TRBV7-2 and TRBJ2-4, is GAGVSQSPSNKVTEKGKDVELRCDPISGHTALYWYRQSLGQGLEFLIYFQGNSAPDKSGLPSDRFSAERTGGSVSTLTIQRTQQEDSAVYLCASSLEGAAKNIQYFGAGTRLSVL.

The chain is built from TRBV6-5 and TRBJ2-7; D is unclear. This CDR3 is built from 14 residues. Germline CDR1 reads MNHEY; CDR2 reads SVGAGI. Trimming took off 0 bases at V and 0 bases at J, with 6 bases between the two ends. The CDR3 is CASSYSTSSYEQYF. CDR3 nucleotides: TGTGCCAGCAGTTACTCAACATCCTCCTACGAGCAGTACTTC.

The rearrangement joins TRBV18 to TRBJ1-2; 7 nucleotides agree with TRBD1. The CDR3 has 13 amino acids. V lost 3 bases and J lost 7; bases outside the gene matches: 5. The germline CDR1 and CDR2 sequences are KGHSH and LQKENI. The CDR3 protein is CASSPRQGSGYTF. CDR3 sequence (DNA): TGTGCCAGCTCACCCCGACAGGGCTCTGGCTACACCTTC.

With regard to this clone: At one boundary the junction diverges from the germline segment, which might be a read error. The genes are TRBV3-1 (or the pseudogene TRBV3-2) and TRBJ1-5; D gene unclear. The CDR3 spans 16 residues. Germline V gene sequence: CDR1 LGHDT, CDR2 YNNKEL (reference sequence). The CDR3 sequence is CVSSQDRGYSNQPQHF. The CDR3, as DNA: TGTGTCAGCAGCCAAGATCGAGGTTATAGCAATCAGCCCCAGCATTTT.

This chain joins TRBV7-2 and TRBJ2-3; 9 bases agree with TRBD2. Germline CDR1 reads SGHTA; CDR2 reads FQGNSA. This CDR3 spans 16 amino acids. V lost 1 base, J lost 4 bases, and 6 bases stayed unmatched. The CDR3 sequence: CASSLGRRGRADTQYF. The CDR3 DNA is TGTGCCAGCAGCTTAGGTCGGCGCGGGAGGGCAGATACGCAGTATTTT. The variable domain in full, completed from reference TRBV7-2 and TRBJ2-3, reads GAGVSQSPSNKVTEKGKDVELRCDPISGHTALYWYRQSLGQGLEFLIYFQGNSAPDKSGLPSDRFSAERTGGSVSTLTIQRTQQEDSAVYLCASSLGRRGRADTQYFGPGTRLTVL.

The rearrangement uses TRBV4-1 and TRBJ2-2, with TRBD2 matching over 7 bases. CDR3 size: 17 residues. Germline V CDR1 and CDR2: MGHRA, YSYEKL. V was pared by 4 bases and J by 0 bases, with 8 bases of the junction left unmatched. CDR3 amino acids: CASSRPREAANTGELFF. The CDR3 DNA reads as TGCGCCAGCAGCCGGCCCCGGGAGGCGGCGAACACCGGGGAGCTGTTTTTT.

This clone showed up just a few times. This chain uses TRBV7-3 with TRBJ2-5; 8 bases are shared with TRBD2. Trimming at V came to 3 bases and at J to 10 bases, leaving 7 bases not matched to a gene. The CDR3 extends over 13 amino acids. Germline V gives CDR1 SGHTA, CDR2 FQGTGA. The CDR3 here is CASSLGPAGGQYF. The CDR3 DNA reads TGTGCCAGCAGCTTGGGCCCGGCGGGGGGCCAGTACTTC.

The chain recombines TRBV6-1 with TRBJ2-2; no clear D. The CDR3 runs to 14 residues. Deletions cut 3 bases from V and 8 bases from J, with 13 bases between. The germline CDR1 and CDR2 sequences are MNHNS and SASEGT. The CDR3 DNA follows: TGTGCCAGCAGTGAGGGCAGGCTTGGGGGGGAGCTGTTTTTT. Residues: CASSEGRLGGELFF.

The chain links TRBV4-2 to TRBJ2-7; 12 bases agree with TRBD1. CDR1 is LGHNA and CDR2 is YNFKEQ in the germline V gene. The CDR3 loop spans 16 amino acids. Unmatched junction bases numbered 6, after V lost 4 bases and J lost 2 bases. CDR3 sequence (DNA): TGTGCCAGCAGCCGGGGACAGGGGGCTCCCCCCTACGAGCAGTACTTC. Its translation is CASSRGQGAPPYEQYF.

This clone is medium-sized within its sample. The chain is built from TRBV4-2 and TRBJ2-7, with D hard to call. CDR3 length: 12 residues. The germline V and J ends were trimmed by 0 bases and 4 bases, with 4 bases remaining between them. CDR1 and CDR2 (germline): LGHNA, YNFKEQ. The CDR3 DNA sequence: TGTGCCAGCAGCCAAGATCAGTACGAGCAGTACTTC. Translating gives CASSQDQYEQYF.

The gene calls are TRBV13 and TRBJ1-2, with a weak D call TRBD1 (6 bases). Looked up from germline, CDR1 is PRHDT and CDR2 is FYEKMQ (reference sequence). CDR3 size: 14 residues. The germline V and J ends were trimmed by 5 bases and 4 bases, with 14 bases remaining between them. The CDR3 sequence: CASSPLQGPYGYTF. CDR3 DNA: TGTGCCAGCAGCCCCTTACAGGGACCCTATGGCTACACCTTC.

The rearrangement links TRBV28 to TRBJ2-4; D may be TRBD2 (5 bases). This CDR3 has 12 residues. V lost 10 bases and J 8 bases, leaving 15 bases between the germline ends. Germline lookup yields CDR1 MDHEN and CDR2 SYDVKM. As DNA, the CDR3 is TGTGCCACGGGATCGAACGGGTACATTCAGTACTTC. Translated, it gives CATGSNGYIQYF.